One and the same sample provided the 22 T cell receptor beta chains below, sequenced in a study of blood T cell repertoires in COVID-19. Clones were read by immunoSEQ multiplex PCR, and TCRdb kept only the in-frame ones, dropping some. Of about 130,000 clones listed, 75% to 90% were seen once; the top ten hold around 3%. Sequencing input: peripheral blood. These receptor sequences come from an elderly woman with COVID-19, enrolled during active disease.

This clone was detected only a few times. CDR3 region: CASSETGLTGELFF. The CDR3 DNA reads as TGTGCCAGCAGCGAGACAGGGTTGACCGGGGAGCTGTTTTTT. V is TRBV6-5 and J is TRBJ2-2; 7 bases line up with TRBD1. Germline CDR1 is MNHEY and CDR2 is SVGAGI. J gave up 5 bases and V 6 bases, and 6 bases lay outside the gene matches. This CDR3 contains 14 residues.

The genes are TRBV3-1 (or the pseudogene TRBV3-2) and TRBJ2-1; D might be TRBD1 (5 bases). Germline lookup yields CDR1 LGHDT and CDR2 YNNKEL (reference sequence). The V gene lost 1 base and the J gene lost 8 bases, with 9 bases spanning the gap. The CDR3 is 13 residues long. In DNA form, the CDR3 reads TGTGCCAGCAGCCAAGGACAGCCCCATGAGCAGTTCTTC. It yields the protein CASSQGQPHEQFF.

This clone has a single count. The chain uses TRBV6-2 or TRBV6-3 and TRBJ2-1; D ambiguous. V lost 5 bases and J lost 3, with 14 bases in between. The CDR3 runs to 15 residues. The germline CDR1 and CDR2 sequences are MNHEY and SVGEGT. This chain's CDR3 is CASSIQSHFYNEQFF. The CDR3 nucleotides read TGTGCCAGCAGTATCCAGTCGCATTTCTACAATGAGCAGTTCTTC.

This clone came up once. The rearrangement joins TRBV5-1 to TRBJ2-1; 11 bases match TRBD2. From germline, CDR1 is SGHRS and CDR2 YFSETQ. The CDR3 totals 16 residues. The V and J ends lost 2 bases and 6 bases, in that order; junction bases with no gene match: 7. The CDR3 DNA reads TGCGCCAGCAGCTTAAGGGTAGCGGGAGGGGGCAATGAGCAGTTCTTC. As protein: CASSLRVAGGGNEQFF.

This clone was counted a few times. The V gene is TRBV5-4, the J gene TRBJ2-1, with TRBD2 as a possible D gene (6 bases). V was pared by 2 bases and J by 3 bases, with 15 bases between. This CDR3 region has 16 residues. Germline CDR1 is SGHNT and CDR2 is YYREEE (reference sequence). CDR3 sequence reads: CASSFMSGAGYNEQFF. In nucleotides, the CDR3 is TGTGCCAGCAGCTTTATGTCGGGAGCGGGCTACAATGAGCAGTTCTTC. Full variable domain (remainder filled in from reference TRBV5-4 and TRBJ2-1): ETGVTQSPTHLIKTRGQQVTLRCSSQSGHNTVSWYQQALGQGPQFIFQYYREEENGRGNFPPRFSGLQFPNYSSELNVNALELDDSALYLCASSFMSGAGYNEQFFGPGTRLTVL.

DNA of the CDR3: TGTGCCAGCAGCCATCGGGATGGTTCACCCCTCCACTTT. It yields the protein CASSHRDGSPLHF. The chain recombines TRBV3-1 (or the pseudogene TRBV3-2) with TRBJ1-6; no clear D. From germline, CDR1 is LGHDT and CDR2 YNNKEL (reference sequence). This CDR3 contains 13 residues. V shed 3 bases and J shed 9 bases, with 9 bases lying between them.

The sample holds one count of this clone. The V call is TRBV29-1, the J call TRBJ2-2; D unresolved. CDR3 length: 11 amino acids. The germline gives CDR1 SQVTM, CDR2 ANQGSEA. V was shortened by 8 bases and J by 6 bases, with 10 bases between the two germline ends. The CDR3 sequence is CSSYRSGELFF. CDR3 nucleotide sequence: TGCAGCTCCTACCGGTCCGGGGAGCTGTTTTTT.

The CDR3 spells CASSQVGGGQTDTQYF. The CDR3 DNA is TGTGCCAGCAGCCAAGTGGGGGGAGGACAAACAGATACGCAGTATTTT. The genes are TRBV3-1 (or the pseudogene TRBV3-2) and TRBJ2-3; D is perhaps TRBD2 (6 bases). The CDR3 covers 16 residues. Germline loops: CDR1 LGHDT, CDR2 YNNKEL (reference sequence). With 1 base removed from V and 3 bases from J, the gap between germline ends came to 14 bases.

The CDR3 loop is CASSEGLAGINQETQYF. In DNA form, the CDR3 reads TGTGCCAGCAGTGAAGGGCTAGCGGGGATCAATCAAGAGACCCAGTACTTC. V usage is TRBV2 and J usage is TRBJ2-5; 9 positions match TRBD2. The germline CDR1 and CDR2 sequences are SNHLY and FYNNEI. J was trimmed by 2 bases and V by 1 base; bases with no gene match: 8. The length of the CDR3 is 17 residues. The variable domain in full, completed from reference TRBV2 and TRBJ2-5, reads EPEVTQTPSHQVTQMGQEVILRCVPISNHLYFYWYRQILGQKVEFLVSFYNNEISEKSEIFDDQFSVERPDGSNFTLKIRSTKLEDSAMYFCASSEGLAGINQETQYFGPGTRLLVL.

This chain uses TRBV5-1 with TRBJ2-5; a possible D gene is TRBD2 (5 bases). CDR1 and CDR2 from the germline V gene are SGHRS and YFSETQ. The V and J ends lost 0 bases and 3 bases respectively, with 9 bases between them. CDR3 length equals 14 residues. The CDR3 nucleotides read TGCGCCAGCAGCTTGGAGGGAGTAAAAGAGACCCAGTACTTC. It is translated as CASSLEGVKETQYF.

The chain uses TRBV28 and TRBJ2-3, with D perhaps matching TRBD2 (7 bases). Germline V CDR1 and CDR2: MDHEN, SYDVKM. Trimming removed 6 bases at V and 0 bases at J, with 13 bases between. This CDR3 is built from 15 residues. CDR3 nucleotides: TGTGCCAGCAGCTTTGGGGGGGCTAGCACAGATACGCAGTATTTT. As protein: CASSFGGASTDTQYF.

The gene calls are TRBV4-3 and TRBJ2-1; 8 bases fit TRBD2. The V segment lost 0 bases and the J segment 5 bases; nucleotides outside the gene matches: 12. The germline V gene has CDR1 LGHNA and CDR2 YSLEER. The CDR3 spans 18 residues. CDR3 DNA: TGCGCCAGCAGCCAAGATCGGCCTAAGGAGCGGGGGAACAATGAGCAGTTCTTC. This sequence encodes CASSQDRPKERGNNEQFF.

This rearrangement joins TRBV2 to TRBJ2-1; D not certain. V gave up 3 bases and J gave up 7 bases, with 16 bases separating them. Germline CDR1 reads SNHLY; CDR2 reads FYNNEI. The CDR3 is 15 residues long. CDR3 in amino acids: CASSDSGLRPNEQFF. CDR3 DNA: TGTGCCAGCAGTGACAGTGGGCTACGCCCGAATGAGCAGTTCTTC.

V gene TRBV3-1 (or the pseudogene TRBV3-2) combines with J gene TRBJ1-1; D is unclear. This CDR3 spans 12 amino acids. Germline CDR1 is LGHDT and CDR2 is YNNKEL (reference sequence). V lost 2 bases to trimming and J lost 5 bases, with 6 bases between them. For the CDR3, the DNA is TGTGCCAGCAGCCAATCCCAAACTGAAGCTTTCTTT. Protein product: CASSQSQTEAFF.

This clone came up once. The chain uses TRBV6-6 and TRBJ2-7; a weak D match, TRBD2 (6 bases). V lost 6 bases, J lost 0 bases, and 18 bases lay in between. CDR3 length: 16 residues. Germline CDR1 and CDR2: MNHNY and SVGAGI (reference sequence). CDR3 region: CASREGPGLASYEQYF. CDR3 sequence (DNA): TGTGCCAGCAGGGAGGGACCGGGACTTGCCTCCTACGAGCAGTACTTC.

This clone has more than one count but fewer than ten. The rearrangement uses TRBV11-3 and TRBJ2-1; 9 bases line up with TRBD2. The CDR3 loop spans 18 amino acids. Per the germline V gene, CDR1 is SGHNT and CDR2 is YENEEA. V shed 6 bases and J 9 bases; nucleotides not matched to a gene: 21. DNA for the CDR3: TGTGCCAGCAGTTCTGGTGATAGCGGGAGAACTCGGTCAAGTGAGCAGTTCTTC. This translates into CASSSGDSGRTRSSEQFF.

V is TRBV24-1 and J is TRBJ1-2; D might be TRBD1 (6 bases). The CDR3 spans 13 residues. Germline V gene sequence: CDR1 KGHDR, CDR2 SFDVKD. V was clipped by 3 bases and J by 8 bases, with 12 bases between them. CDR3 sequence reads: CATSDTGLSGYTF. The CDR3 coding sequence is TGTGCCACCAGTGATACAGGGCTTTCCGGCTACACCTTC.

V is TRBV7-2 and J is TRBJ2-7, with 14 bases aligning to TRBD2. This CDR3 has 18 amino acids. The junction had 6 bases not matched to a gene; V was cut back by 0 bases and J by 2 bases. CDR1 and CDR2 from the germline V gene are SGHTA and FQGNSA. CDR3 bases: TGTGCCAGCAGCTTAGCCCCCAGACTAGCGGGAGGGCCCTACGAGCAGTACTTC. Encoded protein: CASSLAPRLAGGPYEQYF.

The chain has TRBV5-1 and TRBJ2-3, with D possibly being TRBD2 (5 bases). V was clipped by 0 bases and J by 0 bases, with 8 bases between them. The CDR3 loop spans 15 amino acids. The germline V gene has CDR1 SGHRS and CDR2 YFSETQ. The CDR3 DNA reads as TGCGCCAGCAGCTTGGCGGGGAGAAGCACAGATACGCAGTATTTT. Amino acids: CASSLAGRSTDTQYF.

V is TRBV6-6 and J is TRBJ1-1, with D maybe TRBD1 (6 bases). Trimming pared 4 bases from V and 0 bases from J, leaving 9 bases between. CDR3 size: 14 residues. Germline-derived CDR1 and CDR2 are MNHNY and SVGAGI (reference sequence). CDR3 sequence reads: CASSSTGMNTEAFF. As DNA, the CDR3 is TGTGCCAGCAGTTCTACAGGGATGAACACTGAAGCTTTCTTT.

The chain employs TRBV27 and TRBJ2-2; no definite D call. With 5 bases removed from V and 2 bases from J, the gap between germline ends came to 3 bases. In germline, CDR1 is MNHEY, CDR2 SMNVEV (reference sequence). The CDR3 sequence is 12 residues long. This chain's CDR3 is CASSQNTGELFF. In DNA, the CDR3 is TGTGCCAGCAGTCAAAACACCGGGGAGCTGTTTTTT.

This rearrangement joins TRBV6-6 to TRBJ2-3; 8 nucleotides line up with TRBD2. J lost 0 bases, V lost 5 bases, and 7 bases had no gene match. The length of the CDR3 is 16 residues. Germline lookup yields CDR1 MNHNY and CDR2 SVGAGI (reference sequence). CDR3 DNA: TGTGCCAGCAGTCCCGGGGGGGGCCTAAGCACAGATACGCAGTATTTT. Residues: CASSPGGGLSTDTQYF.